This entry lists 24 T cell receptor beta chains sequenced from one sample in a study of T cells in Graves' hyperthyroidism and ophthalmopathy. TCR beta CDR3 regions were amplified from RNA. The HTBI primer set served for first-round RT-PCR of the TCR CDR3. TCRdb fed the multiplex PCR reads into MiXCR, producing one record per CDR3 protein. The sample includes 750,000 to 950,000 distinct CDR3 sequences, 35% to 45% of them seen just once. What was sequenced was blood. The receptors stem from a man aged 18-30 years with Graves' hyperthyroidism.

This clonotype was counted a few times. The chain carries TRBV7-9 and TRBJ2-7; 7 nucleotides line up with TRBD1. The trim removed 7 bases at V and 2 bases at J, leaving 8 bases unmatched. The CDR3 is made up of 14 amino acids. Per germline, CDR1 SEHNR and CDR2 FQNEAQ (reference sequence). The CDR3 DNA reads as TGTGCCAGCACCGACAGGGACAACCCCTACGAGCAGTACTTC. Residues: CASTDRDNPYEQYF.

This clonotype has at least ten counts. This chain joins TRBV19 and TRBJ1-5, with unresolved D. CDR1 is LNHDA and CDR2 is SQIVND in the germline V gene (reference sequence). Trimming pared 5 bases from V and 2 bases from J, leaving 10 bases between. CDR3 size: 14 residues. The CDR3 nucleotides read TGTGCCAGTAGTGATCTCAGACGCAATCAGCCCCAGCATTTT. Amino acids: CASSDLRRNQPQHF.

In this sample, this clonotype turned up a few times. This sequence joins TRBV9 and TRBJ2-7; no reliable D call. CDR3 length equals 14 residues. Deletions cut 4 bases from V and 6 bases from J, with 17 bases between. The V gene's germline CDR1 is SGDLS and CDR2 YYNGEE. CDR3 coding DNA: TGTGCCAGCAGCCCGACTCCAGCGCAGTTCGAGCAGTACTTC. It yields the protein CASSPTPAQFEQYF.

The chain carries TRBV9 and TRBJ2-3; no definite D call. The CDR3 sequence is 15 residues long. Trimming shortened V by 9 bases and J by 2 bases, and 19 bases separated the two germline ends. CDR1 SGDLS and CDR2 YYNGEE come from the germline V gene. CDR3: CAIGVELANTDTQYF. In DNA, the CDR3 is TGTGCCATCGGCGTGGAGTTAGCTAACACAGATACGCAGTATTTT.

The chain employs TRBV25-1 and TRBJ2-7; 11 positions agree with TRBD2. CDR3 length: 15 residues. V lost 1 base, J lost 6 bases, and 5 bases stayed unmatched. Germline V lookup: CDR1 MGHDK, CDR2 SYGVNS. The CDR3 nucleotides are TGTGCCAGCAGTGAATGCCTAGCGGGAGGCTGCGAGCAGTACTTC. This gives the protein CASSECLAGGCEQYF.

The CDR3 is CASSSPGQGAKNTGELFF. CDR3 nucleotide sequence: TGCGCCAGCAGCTCTCCGGGACAGGGGGCGAAGAACACCGGGGAGCTGTTTTTT. This chain links TRBV5-1 with TRBJ2-2, with 12 bases that match TRBD1. Per the germline V gene, CDR1 is SGHRS and CDR2 is YFSETQ. CDR3 length equals 18 residues. Trimming took 3 bases from V and 1 from J; bases not matched to a gene: 7.

The chain couples TRBV9 to TRBJ2-3; D gene ambiguous. The V and J ends lost 5 bases and 5 bases respectively, with 15 bases between them. The CDR3 spans 14 residues. Germline V lookup: CDR1 SGDLS, CDR2 YYNGEE. The chain's CDR3 is CASRQDPTGDTQYF. In DNA form, the CDR3 reads TGTGCCAGCAGGCAGGACCCCACGGGAGATACGCAGTATTTT.

This chain uses TRBV20-1 with TRBJ1-1, with D perhaps matching TRBD1 (6 bases). The CDR3 sequence is 13 residues long. Germline loops: CDR1 DFQATT, CDR2 SNEGSKA (reference sequence). V was trimmed by 6 bases and J by 0 bases, leaving 11 bases between them. CDR3 region: CSATGTMNTEAFF. The CDR3 coding sequence is TGCAGTGCGACCGGGACAATGAACACTGAAGCTTTCTTT.

V gene TRBV10-3 combines with J gene TRBJ1-5, with a tentative D call TRBD1 (6 bases). Germline-derived CDR1 and CDR2 are ENHRY and SYGVKD. CDR3 length: 12 residues. Trimming removed 10 bases from V and 4 bases from J, with 11 bases in between. The CDR3: CASWGQNQPQHF. The CDR3 coding sequence is TGTGCCAGCTGGGGGCAGAATCAGCCCCAGCATTTT.

On this clonotype itself: Mismatch with germline at one junction end may stem from a read error. The chain joins TRBV19 to TRBJ1-1; D call uncertain. Germline CDR1 reads LNHDA; CDR2 reads SQIVND (reference sequence). There are 14 residues in the CDR3. The CDR3 loop is CASSIRDLNAEAFF. CDR3 sequence (DNA): TGTGCCAGTAGTATCCGGGATCTGAACGCTGAAGCTTTCTTT.

This chain joins TRBV11-1 and TRBJ2-5; TRBD2 might be the D (6 bases). The CDR3 runs to 16 residues. Germline V gene sequence: CDR1 SGHAT, CDR2 FQDESV (reference sequence). The V and J ends lost 5 bases and 1 base respectively, with 17 bases between them. CDR3 bases: TGTGCCAGCAGCCCCGATGCGGGGCACCTCCAAGAGACCCAGTACTTC. Translating it yields CASSPDAGHLQETQYF.

Written as DNA, the CDR3 is TGCGCCAGCGGCTCTGGGGATACGCAGTATTTT. This sequence encodes CASGSGDTQYF. This chain connects TRBV5-1 to TRBJ2-3; D is ambiguous. The CDR3 loop spans 11 amino acids. Per the germline V gene, CDR1 is SGHRS and CDR2 is YFSETQ. V was clipped by 7 bases and J by 6 bases, with 9 bases between them.

This clonotype has at least ten counts. This chain uses TRBV29-1 with TRBJ2-7, with 8 bases fitting TRBD2. There are 13 residues in the CDR3. Per germline, CDR1 SQVTM and CDR2 ANQGSEA. With V trimmed by 4 bases and J by 2 bases, 4 bases remained unmatched. This chain's CDR3 is CSVATGGPYEQYF. The CDR3 DNA is TGCAGCGTTGCGACGGGAGGGCCCTACGAGCAGTACTTC.

On this clonotype: Compared with germline, one end of the junction differs, possibly owing to a read error. The genes are TRBV10-2 and TRBJ2-7, with D perhaps being TRBD1 or TRBD2 (6 bases each). Germline loops: CDR1 WSHSY, CDR2 SAAADI. This CDR3 region has 14 residues. Here the CDR3 reads CASSPVGGPYEQYF. CDR3 in DNA: TGTGCCAGCAGCCCGGTGGGGGGCCCCTACGAGCAGTACTTC.

The rearrangement joins TRBV21-1 to TRBJ2-5; TRBD2, the table's D call, lacks a check against the DNA. TRBV21-1 is a documented pseudogene. The CDR3 runs 16 residues. This chain's CDR3 is CASSSLTGTLAETQYF. CDR3 DNA: TGTGCCAGCAGCAGCCTCACAGGGACCCTCGCTGAGACCCAGTACTTC.

In DNA form, the CDR3 reads TGTGCCATCACAGGAGGGCCCGGGAACACTGAAGCTTTCTTT. This sequence encodes CAITGGPGNTEAFF. This sequence joins TRBV10-3 and TRBJ1-1; D remains unclear. Trimming left V 7 bases short and J 1 base short, with 13 bases between. Germline-derived CDR1 and CDR2 are ENHRY and SYGVKD. The CDR3 has 14 residues.

Ten or more counts support this clonotype. The V call is TRBV5-6, the J call TRBJ1-4; no definite D call. CDR3 size: 13 residues. Germline CDR1 SGHDT, CDR2 YYEEEE. The V gene lost 4 bases and the J gene lost 7 bases, with 11 bases spanning the gap. CDR3 region: CASSPRRFEKLFF. DNA for the CDR3: TGTGCCAGCAGCCCGCGACGGTTTGAAAAACTGTTTTTT.

This clonotype was detected many times. The chain employs TRBV19 and TRBJ2-7, with 8 nucleotides matching TRBD1. CDR1 and CDR2 (germline): LNHDA, SQIVND (reference sequence). The CDR3 length is 14 residues. After removal of 4 bases from V and 3 bases from J, the junction contained 5 bases not matched to a gene. CDR3 sequence (DNA): TGTGCCAGTAGTACTGGACAGGGTGGCTACGAGCAGTACTTC. Protein: CASSTGQGGYEQYF. Looking up the rest from reference TRBV19 and TRBJ2-7 gives the full variable domain: DGGITQSPKYLFRKEGQNVTLSCEQNLNHDAMYWYRQDPGQGLRLIYYSQIVNDFQKGDIAEGYSVSREKKESFPLTVTSAQKNPTAFYLCASSTGQGGYEQYFGPGTRLTVT.

V usage is TRBV25-1 and J usage is TRBJ2-1; no clear D. Per the germline V gene, CDR1 is MGHDK and CDR2 is SYGVNS. V was pared by 0 bases and J by 0 bases, with 12 bases between. This CDR3 is built from 17 residues. The CDR3 nucleotides are TGTGCCAGCAGTGAATACTTCGACGGCCCCTCCTACAATGAGCAGTTCTTC. It is translated as CASSEYFDGPSYNEQFF.

V usage is TRBV2 and J usage is TRBJ2-7, with a possible D match to TRBD2 (5 bases). The CDR3 is 13 residues long. Looked up from germline, CDR1 is SNHLY and CDR2 is FYNNEI. V dropped 7 bases and J dropped 2 bases, with 12 bases sitting between them. The DNA for the CDR3 is TGTGCCAGCAAGCGCAGCGGAGCCTACGAGCAGTACTTC. This sequence encodes CASKRSGAYEQYF.

The sample holds many counts of this clonotype. The chain couples TRBV12-3 or TRBV12-4 to TRBJ1-5; TRBD1 agrees at 7 bases. The CDR3 is 14 residues long. The trim removed 6 bases at V and 7 bases at J, leaving 9 bases unmatched. The chain's CDR3 is CASSSTGPGQPQHF. The CDR3 DNA follows: TGTGCCAGCAGCTCGACAGGGCCGGGGCAGCCCCAGCATTTT.

The V gene is TRBV2, the J gene TRBJ2-1; TRBD2 agrees at 13 bases. The CDR3 totals 17 residues. V trimming: 4 bases; J trimming: 3 bases; junction bases outside the gene matches: 6. CDR1 SNHLY and CDR2 FYNNEI come from the germline V gene. DNA for the CDR3: TGTGCCAGCAGTGTCACTAGCGGGGGGGAAAACTACAATGAGCAGTTCTTC. Amino acid sequence: CASSVTSGGENYNEQFF.

The sample holds a few counts of this clonotype. The V call is TRBV5-1, the J call TRBJ1-1; D call uncertain. The CDR3 is made up of 16 amino acids. The germline gives CDR1 SGHRS, CDR2 YFSETQ. The V gene lost 1 base and the J gene lost 1 base, with 14 bases spanning the gap. CDR3 DNA sequence: TGCGCCAGCAGCTTGAACTCAGGTGGCCCGAACACTGAAGCTTTCTTT. Amino acids: CASSLNSGGPNTEAFF.

The chain uses TRBV10-3 and TRBJ2-7; D tentatively fits TRBD1 or TRBD2 (5 bases each). The germline CDR1 and CDR2 sequences are ENHRY and SYGVKD. This CDR3 is built from 15 residues. The ends were cut back, 6 bases at V and 5 bases at J, with 20 bases in the middle. CDR3 residues: CAIRLPGTLSNEQYF. DNA of the CDR3: TGTGCCATCAGGCTTCCGGGGACCCTAAGCAACGAGCAGTACTTC.